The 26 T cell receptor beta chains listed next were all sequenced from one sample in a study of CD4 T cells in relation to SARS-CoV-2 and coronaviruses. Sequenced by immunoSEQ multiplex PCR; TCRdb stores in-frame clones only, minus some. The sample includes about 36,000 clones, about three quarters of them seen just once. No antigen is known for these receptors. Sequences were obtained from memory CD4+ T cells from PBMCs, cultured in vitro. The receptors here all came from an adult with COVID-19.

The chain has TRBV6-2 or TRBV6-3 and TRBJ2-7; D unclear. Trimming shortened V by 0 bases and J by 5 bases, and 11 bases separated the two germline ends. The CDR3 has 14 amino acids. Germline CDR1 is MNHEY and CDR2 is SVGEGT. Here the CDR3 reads CASSYSKRTDEQYF. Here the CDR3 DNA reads TGTGCCAGCAGTTACTCGAAACGTACCGACGAGCAGTACTTC.

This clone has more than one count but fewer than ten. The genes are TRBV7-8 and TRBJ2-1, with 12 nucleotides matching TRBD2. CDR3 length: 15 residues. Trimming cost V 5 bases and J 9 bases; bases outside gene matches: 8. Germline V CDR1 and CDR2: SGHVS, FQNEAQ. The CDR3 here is CASSPSGRARGEQFF. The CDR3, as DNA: TGTGCCAGCAGCCCTAGCGGGAGGGCCCGCGGTGAGCAGTTCTTC.

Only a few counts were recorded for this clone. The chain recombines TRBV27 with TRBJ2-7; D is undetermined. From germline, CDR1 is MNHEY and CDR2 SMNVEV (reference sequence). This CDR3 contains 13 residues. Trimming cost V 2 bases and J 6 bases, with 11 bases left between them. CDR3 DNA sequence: TGTGCCAGCAGTTTAGCAGGTTACAGCGAGCAGTACTTC. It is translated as CASSLAGYSEQYF.

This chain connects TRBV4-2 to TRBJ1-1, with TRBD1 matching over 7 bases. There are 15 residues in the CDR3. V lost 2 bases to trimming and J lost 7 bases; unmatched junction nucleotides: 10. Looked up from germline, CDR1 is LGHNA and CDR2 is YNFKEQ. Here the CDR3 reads CASSQNRDSVFEAFF. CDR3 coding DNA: TGTGCCAGCAGCCAAAACCGGGACAGTGTCTTTGAAGCTTTCTTT.

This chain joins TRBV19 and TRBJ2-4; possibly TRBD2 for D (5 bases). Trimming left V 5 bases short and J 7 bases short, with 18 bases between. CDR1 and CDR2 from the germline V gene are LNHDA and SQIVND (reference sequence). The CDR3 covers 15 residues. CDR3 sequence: CASSLNSGKANIQYF. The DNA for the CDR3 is TGTGCCAGTAGTCTTAATTCGGGGAAGGCTAACATTCAGTACTTC.

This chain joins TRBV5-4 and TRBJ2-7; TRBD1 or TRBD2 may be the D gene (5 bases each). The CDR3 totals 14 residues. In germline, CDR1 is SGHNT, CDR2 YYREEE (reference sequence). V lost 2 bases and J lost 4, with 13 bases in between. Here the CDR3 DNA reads TGTGCCAGCAGCTTCGGCCAATGGGGGTACGAGCAGTACTTC. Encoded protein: CASSFGQWGYEQYF.

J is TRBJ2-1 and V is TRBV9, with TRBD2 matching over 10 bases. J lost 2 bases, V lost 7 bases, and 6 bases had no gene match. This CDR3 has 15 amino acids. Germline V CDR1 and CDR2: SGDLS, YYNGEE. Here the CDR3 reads CASGTSGEAYNEQFF. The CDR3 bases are TGTGCCAGCGGCACTAGCGGGGAAGCCTACAATGAGCAGTTCTTC.

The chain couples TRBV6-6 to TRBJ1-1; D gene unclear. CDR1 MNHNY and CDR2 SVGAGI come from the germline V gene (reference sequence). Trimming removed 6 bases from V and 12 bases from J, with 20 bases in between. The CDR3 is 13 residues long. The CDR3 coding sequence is TGTGCCAGCAGAACCTCCGGACCCGGCGCGTCTTTCTTT. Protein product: CASRTSGPGASFF.

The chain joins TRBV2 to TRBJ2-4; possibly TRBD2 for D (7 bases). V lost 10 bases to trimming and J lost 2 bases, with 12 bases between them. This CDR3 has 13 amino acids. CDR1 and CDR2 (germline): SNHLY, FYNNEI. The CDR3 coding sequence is TGTGCCACGGCGGGGGCTTCCAAAAACATTCAGTACTTC. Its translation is CATAGASKNIQYF.

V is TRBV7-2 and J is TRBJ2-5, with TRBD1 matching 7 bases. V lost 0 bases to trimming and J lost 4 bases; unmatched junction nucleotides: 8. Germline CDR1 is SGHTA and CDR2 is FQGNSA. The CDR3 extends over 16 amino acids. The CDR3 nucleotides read TGTGCCAGCAGCTTAGCAGGGGGACAGTGGGGAGAGACCCAGTACTTC. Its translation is CASSLAGGQWGETQYF. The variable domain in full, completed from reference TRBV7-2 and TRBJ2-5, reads GAGVSQSPSNKVTEKGKDVELRCDPISGHTALYWYRQSLGQGLEFLIYFQGNSAPDKSGLPSDRFSAERTGGSVSTLTIQRTQQEDSAVYLCASSLAGGQWGETQYFGPGTRLLVL.

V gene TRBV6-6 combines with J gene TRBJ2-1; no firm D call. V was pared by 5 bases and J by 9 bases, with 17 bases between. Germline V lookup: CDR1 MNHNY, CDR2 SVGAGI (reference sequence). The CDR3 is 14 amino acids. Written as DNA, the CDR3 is TGTGCCAGCAGTGATAGAAAACCTCTAGTTGAGCAGTTCTTC. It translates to CASSDRKPLVEQFF.

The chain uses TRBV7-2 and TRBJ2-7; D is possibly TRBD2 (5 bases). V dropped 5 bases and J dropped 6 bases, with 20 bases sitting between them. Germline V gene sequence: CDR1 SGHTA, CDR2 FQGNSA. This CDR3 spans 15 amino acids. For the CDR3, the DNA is TGTGCCAGCAGCGTTACCCGGGGATACGCTGGCGAGCAGTACTTC. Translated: CASSVTRGYAGEQYF. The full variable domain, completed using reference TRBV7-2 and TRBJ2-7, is GAGVSQSPSNKVTEKGKDVELRCDPISGHTALYWYRQSLGQGLEFLIYFQGNSAPDKSGLPSDRFSAERTGGSVSTLTIQRTQQEDSAVYLCASSVTRGYAGEQYFGPGTRLTVT.

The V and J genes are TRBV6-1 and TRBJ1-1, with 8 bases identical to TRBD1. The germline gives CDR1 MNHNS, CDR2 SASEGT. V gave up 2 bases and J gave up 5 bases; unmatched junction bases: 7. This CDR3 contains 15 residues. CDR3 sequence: CASSEKGDRRTEAFF. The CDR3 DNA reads TGTGCCAGCAGTGAAAAGGGGGACAGGAGGACTGAAGCTTTCTTT.

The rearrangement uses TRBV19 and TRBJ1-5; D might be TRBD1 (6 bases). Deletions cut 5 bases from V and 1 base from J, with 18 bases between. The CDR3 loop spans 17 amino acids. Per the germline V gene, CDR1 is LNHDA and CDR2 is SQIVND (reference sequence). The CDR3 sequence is CASSFRGPALSNQPQHF. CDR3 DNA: TGTGCCAGTAGTTTCAGGGGCCCCGCTTTGAGCAATCAGCCCCAGCATTTT. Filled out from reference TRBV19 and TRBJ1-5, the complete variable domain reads DGGITQSPKYLFRKEGQNVTLSCEQNLNHDAMYWYRQDPGQGLRLIYYSQIVNDFQKGDIAEGYSVSREKKESFPLTVTSAQKNPTAFYLCASSFRGPALSNQPQHFGDGTRLSIL.

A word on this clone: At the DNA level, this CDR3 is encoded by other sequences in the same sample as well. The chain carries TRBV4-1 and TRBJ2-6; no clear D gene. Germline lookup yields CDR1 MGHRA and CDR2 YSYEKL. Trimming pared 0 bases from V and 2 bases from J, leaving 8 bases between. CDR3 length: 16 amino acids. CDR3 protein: CASSQDRGTGANVLTF. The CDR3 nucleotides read TGCGCCAGCAGCCAAGACCGAGGTACTGGGGCCAACGTCCTGACTTTC.

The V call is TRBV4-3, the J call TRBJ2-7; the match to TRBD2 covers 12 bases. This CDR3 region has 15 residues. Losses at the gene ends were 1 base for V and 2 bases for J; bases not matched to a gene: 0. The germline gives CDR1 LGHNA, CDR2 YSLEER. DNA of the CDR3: TGCGCCAGCAGCCAAGGGACTAGCGGGACCTACGAGCAGTACTTC. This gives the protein CASSQGTSGTYEQYF.

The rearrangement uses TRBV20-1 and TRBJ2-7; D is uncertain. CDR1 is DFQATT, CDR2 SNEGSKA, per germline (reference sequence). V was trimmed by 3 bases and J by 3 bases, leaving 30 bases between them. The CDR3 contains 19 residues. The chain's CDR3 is CSASRPDPPVVRTYYEQYF. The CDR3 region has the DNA TGCAGTGCTAGTAGGCCAGACCCCCCGGTTGTGCGAACCTACTACGAGCAGTACTTC.

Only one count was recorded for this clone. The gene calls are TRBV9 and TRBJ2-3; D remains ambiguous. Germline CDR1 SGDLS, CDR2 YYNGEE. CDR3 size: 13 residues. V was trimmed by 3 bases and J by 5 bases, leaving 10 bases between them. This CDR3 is CASSAIWRDTQYF. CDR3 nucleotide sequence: TGTGCCAGCAGCGCTATCTGGCGAGATACGCAGTATTTT.

CDR3 region: CASSFFSDGGNEQFF. DNA of the CDR3: TGTGCCAGCAGTTTTTTTAGCGACGGGGGCAATGAGCAGTTCTTC. The genes are TRBV28 and TRBJ2-1; D may be TRBD2 (6 bases). Trimming shortened V by 3 bases and J by 6 bases, and 15 bases separated the two germline ends. The CDR3 is 15 amino acids. Looked up from germline, CDR1 is MDHEN and CDR2 is SYDVKM.

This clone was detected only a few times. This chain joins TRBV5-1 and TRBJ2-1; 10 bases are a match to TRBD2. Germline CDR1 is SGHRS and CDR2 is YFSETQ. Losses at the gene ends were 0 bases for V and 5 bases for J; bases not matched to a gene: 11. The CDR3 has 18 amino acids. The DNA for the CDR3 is TGCGCCAGCAGCTTGGCCACAAGGCCGAGCGGGAGGGACAATGAGCAGTTCTTC. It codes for CASSLATRPSGRDNEQFF.

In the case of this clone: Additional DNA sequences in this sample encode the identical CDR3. In DNA form, the CDR3 reads TGCGCCAGCAGTGAGTCGGGGGCCGGGGAGCTGTTTTTT. Protein: CASSESGAGELFF. The chain joins TRBV10-1 to TRBJ2-2; D tentatively fits TRBD1 or TRBD2 (5 bases each). V lost 0 bases to trimming and J lost 6 bases, with 5 bases between them. Germline CDR1 and CDR2: WNHNN and SYGVQD (reference sequence). This CDR3 contains 13 residues.

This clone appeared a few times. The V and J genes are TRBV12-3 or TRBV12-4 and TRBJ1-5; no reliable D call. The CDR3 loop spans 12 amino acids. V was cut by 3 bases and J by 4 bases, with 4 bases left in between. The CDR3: CASSFFNQPQHF. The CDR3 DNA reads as TGTGCCAGCAGTTTTTTTAATCAGCCCCAGCATTTT.

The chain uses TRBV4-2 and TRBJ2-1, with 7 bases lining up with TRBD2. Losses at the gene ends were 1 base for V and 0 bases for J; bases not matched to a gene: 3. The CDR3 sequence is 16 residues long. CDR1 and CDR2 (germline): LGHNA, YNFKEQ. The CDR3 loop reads CASSQVGGSSYNEQFF. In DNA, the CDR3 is TGTGCCAGCAGCCAAGTCGGCGGGAGCTCCTACAATGAGCAGTTCTTC.

DNA for the CDR3: TGTGCCAGCAGGTTTAGCGGGAGTCCAGAGCAGTACTTC. It specifies CASRFSGSPEQYF. The chain combines TRBV6-5 with TRBJ2-7; 9 positions agree with TRBD2. This CDR3 has 13 amino acids. V was pared by 6 bases and J by 7 bases, with 7 bases of the junction left unmatched. CDR1 is MNHEY, CDR2 SVGAGI, per germline.

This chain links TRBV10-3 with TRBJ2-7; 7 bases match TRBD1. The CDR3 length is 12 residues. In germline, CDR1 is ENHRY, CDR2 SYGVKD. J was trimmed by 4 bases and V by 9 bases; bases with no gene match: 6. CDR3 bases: TGTGCCATTTGGGACAGCCAATACGAGCAGTACTTC. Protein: CAIWDSQYEQYF.

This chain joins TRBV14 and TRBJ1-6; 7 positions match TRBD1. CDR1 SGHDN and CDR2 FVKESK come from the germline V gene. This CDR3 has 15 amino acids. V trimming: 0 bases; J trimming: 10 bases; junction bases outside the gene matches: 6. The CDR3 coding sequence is TGTGCCAGCAGCCAAGATAAGGGGGCTTGGTCACCCCTCCACTTT. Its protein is CASSQDKGAWSPLHF.